This T cell receptor beta chain was documented in a study of OX40 agonist ivuxolimab in advanced cancers. Concerning this clone itself: The antigen remains undetermined.

The CDR3 sequence is 17 residues long. Between the trimmed V and J ends, which lost 0 bases and 5 bases, there was a span of 15 bases. Germline lookup yields CDR1 SGDLS and CDR2 YYNGEE. Findings and limits, study-wide: Some nonresponders likewise displayed low normalized T-cell clonal expansion.

The repertoire was sequenced with immunoSEQ multiplex PCR; TCRdb's copy has only in-frame clones and lacks some. The table lists approximately 74,000 clones, roughly 93% of them singletons. The rearrangement joins TRBV9 to TRBJ1-6, with D uncertain. This receptor was identified in an adult with an advanced solid tumor such as melanoma, head and neck, liver or kidney cancer. This material consisted of CD4+ or CD8+ T cells sorted from blood, taken in a trial of the OX40 agonist ivuxolimab. The CDR3: CASSVAPGRGDNSPLHF. CDR3 DNA: TGTGCCAGCAGCGTAGCCCCGGGCCGGGGAGATAATTCACCCCTCCACTTT.